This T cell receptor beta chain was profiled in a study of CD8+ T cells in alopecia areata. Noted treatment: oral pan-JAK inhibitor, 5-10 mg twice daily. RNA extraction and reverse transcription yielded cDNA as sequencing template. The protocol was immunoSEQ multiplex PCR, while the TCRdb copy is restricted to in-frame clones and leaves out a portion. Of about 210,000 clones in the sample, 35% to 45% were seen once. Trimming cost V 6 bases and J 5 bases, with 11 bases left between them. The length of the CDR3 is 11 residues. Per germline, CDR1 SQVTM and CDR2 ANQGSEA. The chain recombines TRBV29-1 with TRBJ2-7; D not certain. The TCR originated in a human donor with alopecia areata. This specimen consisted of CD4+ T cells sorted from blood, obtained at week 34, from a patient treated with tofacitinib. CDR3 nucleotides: TGCAGCGTGGCATGGGGAAACGAGCAGTACTTC. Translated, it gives CSVAWGNEQYF.